This T cell receptor beta chain was sequenced during a study of radiotherapy plus CTLA-4 blockade in lung cancer. Study results and limitations: Response was reportedly best predicted by early blood T cell clone dynamics, with interferon-beta.

As concerns this clone: As yet, its antigen is unknown.

Data came from immunoSEQ multiplex PCR; TCRdb stores just in-frame clones and leaves some out. The table has over 10,000 clones, around 80% seen once; the top ten hold 25% to 30%. The V gene's germline CDR1 is SEHNR and CDR2 FQNEAQ (reference sequence). CDR3 length equals 16 residues. The chain carries TRBV7-9 and TRBJ2-5, with D perhaps given as TRBD1 or TRBD2 (6 bases each). The J call may be wrong; the DNA end is better matched by TRBJ2-7. The input for sequencing was peripheral blood, taken from a patient treated with radiotherapy plus ipilimumab. The source of this sequence is a human donor with non-small cell lung cancer that progressed on radiotherapy plus ipilimumab. CDR3 sequence reads: CASSLVGGTPRVEQYF. The CDR3 nucleotides read TGTGCCAGCAGCTTAGTCGGCGGGACACCCCGAGTCGAGCAGTACTTC.